Shown below are 9 T cell receptor beta chains from a single sample sequenced in a study of blood T cell repertoires in COVID-19. Sequenced by immunoSEQ multiplex PCR; TCRdb stores in-frame clones only, minus some. The sample contains 65,000 to 85,000 clones, about 80% of which appear only once. Material: peripheral blood. These receptors all come from a man between 50 and 59 years old with active or convalescent COVID-19.

The genes are TRBV6-5 and TRBJ2-2; TRBD2 matches at 11 bases. The CDR3 has 15 amino acids. CDR1 MNHEY and CDR2 SVGAGI come from the germline V gene. Trimming removed 2 bases from V and 8 bases from J; junction bases left unmatched: 4. The CDR3 DNA reads as TGTGCCAGCAGTTACATAGCGGGGGGGCGTGGGGAGCTGTTTTTT. It yields the protein CASSYIAGGRGELFF.

The gene calls are TRBV4-3 and TRBJ2-2, with a tentative D call TRBD1 (6 bases). The CDR3 has 16 residues. CDR1 LGHNA and CDR2 YSLEER come from the germline V gene. V lost 4 bases and J 4 bases, leaving 16 bases between the germline ends. The CDR3 coding sequence is TGCGCCAGCAGCCCCGGTCGGCAGGGGAGCACCGGGGAGCTGTTTTTT. Its protein is CASSPGRQGSTGELFF.

The chain links TRBV2 to TRBJ2-2; 7 nucleotides match TRBD2. Losses at the gene ends were 11 bases for V and 4 bases for J; bases not matched to a gene: 4. The CDR3 spans 12 residues. Germline CDR1 is SNHLY and CDR2 is FYNNEI. CDR3 nucleotides: TGTGCCGCGGGGGTTCCCACCGGGGAGCTGTTTTTT. Protein sequence: CAAGVPTGELFF. The complete variable domain, with remaining parts taken from reference TRBV2 and TRBJ2-2, reads EPEVTQTPSHQVTQMGQEVILRCVPISNHLYFYWYRQILGQKVEFLVSFYNNEISEKSEIFDDQFSVERPDGSNFTLKIRSTKLEDSAMYFCAAGVPTGELFFGEGSRLTVL.

This sequence joins TRBV7-2 and TRBJ2-5; a weak D match, TRBD1 (5 bases). CDR3 length: 13 amino acids. Trimming removed 0 bases at V and 7 bases at J, with 9 bases between. Germline CDR1 reads SGHTA; CDR2 reads FQGNSA. CDR3 nucleotides: TGTGCCAGCAGCTTAGCGGGTCAGGGGACCCAGTACTTC. It is translated as CASSLAGQGTQYF. The variable domain in full, completed from reference TRBV7-2 and TRBJ2-5, reads GAGVSQSPSNKVTEKGKDVELRCDPISGHTALYWYRQSLGQGLEFLIYFQGNSAPDKSGLPSDRFSAERTGGSVSTLTIQRTQQEDSAVYLCASSLAGQGTQYFGPGTRLLVL.

The chain employs TRBV6-2 or TRBV6-3 and TRBJ1-6; the match to TRBD1 covers 7 bases. This CDR3 has 15 amino acids. With V trimmed by 3 bases and J by 10 bases, 9 bases remained unmatched. The germline CDR1 and CDR2 sequences are MNHEY and SVGEGT. The CDR3 region is CASSYDGAGGSPLHF. The CDR3 DNA is TGTGCCAGCAGTTATGACGGGGCAGGGGGATCACCCCTCCACTTT.

This chain joins TRBV9 and TRBJ1-5, with TRBD1 identical over 7 bases. This CDR3 is built from 14 residues. Germline V gene data show CDR1 as SGDLS and CDR2 as YYNGEE. With V trimmed by 3 bases and J by 7 bases, 7 bases remained unmatched. The CDR3 region has the DNA TGTGCCAGCAGCGCGCAGGGGACAGTCCAGCCCCAGCATTTT. Translated: CASSAQGTVQPQHF. The variable domain in full, completed from reference TRBV9 and TRBJ1-5, reads DSGVTQTPKHLITATGQRVTLRCSPRSGDLSVYWYQQSLDQGLQFLIQYYNGEERAKGNILERFSAQQFPDLHSELNLSSLELGDSALYFCASSAQGTVQPQHFGDGTRLSIL.

The rearrangement links TRBV23-1 to TRBJ1-4; TRBD1 matches 8 bases. TRBV23-1 is an open reading frame, and its role is uncertain. The V and J ends lost 1 base and 4 bases, in that order; junction bases with no gene match: 8. This CDR3 region has 17 residues. CDR3 in amino acids: CASSQWGQGALNEKLFF. The CDR3 nucleotides are TGCGCCAGCAGTCAATGGGGCCAGGGGGCCCTTAATGAAAAACTGTTTTTT.

The CDR3 is CACTGGENYGYTF. The CDR3 DNA reads as TGTGCCTGCACAGGGGGCGAAAACTATGGCTACACCTTC. The gene calls are TRBV30 and TRBJ1-2; 9 bases are shared with TRBD1. V dropped 6 bases and J dropped 2; count of bases not matched to a gene: 4. Germline V gene sequence: CDR1 GTSNPN, CDR2 SVGIG (reference sequence). The CDR3 loop spans 13 amino acids.

The V and J genes are TRBV19 and TRBJ2-3, with 9 bases that match TRBD1. Germline lookup yields CDR1 LNHDA and CDR2 SQIVND (reference sequence). The CDR3 extends over 15 amino acids. J lost 4 bases, V lost 5 bases, and 7 bases had no gene match. CDR3 DNA: TGTGCCAGTAGTGCCCGGGACAGGGCAGCAGATACGCAGTATTTT. Translating it yields CASSARDRAADTQYF.